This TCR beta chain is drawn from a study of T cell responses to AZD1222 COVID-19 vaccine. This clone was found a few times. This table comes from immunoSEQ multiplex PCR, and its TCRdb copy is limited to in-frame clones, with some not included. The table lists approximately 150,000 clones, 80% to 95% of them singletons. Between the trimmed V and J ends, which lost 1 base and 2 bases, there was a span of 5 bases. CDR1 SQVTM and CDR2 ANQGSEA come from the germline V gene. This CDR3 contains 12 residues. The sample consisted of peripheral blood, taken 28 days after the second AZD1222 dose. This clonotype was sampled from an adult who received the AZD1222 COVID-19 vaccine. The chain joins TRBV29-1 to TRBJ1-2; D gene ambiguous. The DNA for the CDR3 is TGCAGCGTTGAAGGCTTAAACTATGGCTACACCTTC. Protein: CSVEGLNYGYTF.